This entry is about one T cell receptor beta chain. Assay: immunoSEQ multiplex PCR; the TCRdb copy retains only in-frame clones and omits some. The repertoire consists of about 56,000 clones, with roughly 85% occurring once and the leading ten covering over 12%. This specimen comes from a study of T cell responses to AZD1222 COVID-19 vaccine. The CDR3 contains 19 residues. V gave up 1 base and J gave up 1 base, with 21 bases separating them. The sequencing here drew on peripheral blood, taken on day 0 of AZD1222 vaccination. The sequence derives from an adult in good health. V and J are TRBV5-3 and TRBJ1-5; the D is unclear. TRBV5-3 is designated an ORF whose function remains uncertain. The DNA for the CDR3 is TGTGCCAGAAGCTTGCATGTCAGGTCGGCATTTGGGAGCAATCAGCCCCAGCATTTT. It is translated as CARSLHVRSAFGSNQPQHF.